The 23 T cell receptor beta chains in this list originate from one sample, sequenced in a study of CD8 T cells in Susac syndrome. Reverse transcription of about 0.5 to 1 ug RNA was carried out with random hexamers. From the immunoSEQ multiplex PCR reads, TCRdb called clonotypes with MiXCR, one entry per CDR3 protein. In the table there are 150,000 to 250,000 distinct CDR3 sequences, about 95% of which are singletons. Sequencing was carried out using CD4+ T cells from PBMCs. Receptors were obtained from a human donor with multiple sclerosis.

V is TRBV25-1 and J is TRBJ2-7, with D perhaps matching TRBD1 (6 bases). The CDR3 extends over 14 amino acids. Germline V gene sequence: CDR1 MGHDK, CDR2 SYGVNS. V was shortened by 5 bases and J by 3 bases, with 14 bases between the two germline ends. Written as DNA, the CDR3 is TGTGCCAGCAGTCAGGGGTGGGGGATCTACGAGCAGTACTTC. It encodes CASSQGWGIYEQYF.

This chain uses TRBV3-1 with TRBJ2-1; no reliable D call. V lost 5 bases and J lost 5, with 13 bases in between. The CDR3 loop spans 14 amino acids. The germline CDR1 and CDR2 sequences are LGHDT and YNNKEL (reference sequence). DNA of the CDR3: TGTGCCAGCAGCGGGATAACCCTAAACAATGAGCAGTTCTTC. Protein product: CASSGITLNNEQFF.

The chain is built from TRBV9 and TRBJ1-1; a weak D match, TRBD1 (5 bases). Germline assignment: CDR1 SGDLS and CDR2 YYNGEE. V lost 3 bases and J lost 4, with 19 bases in between. The CDR3 loop spans 16 amino acids. The CDR3 here is CASSAGTVRLTTEAFF. CDR3 DNA: TGTGCCAGCAGCGCGGGGACGGTAAGGCTTACCACTGAAGCTTTCTTT.

The chain links TRBV20-1 to TRBJ2-1; 10 bases align to TRBD2. CDR1 DFQATT and CDR2 SNEGSKA come from the germline V gene (reference sequence). The J segment lost 8 bases and the V segment lost 6 bases, leaving 10 bases of the junction unmatched. The CDR3 totals 14 residues. CDR3 region: CSALTSGVIHEQFF. The CDR3 coding sequence is TGCAGTGCCCTTACTAGCGGGGTAATCCATGAGCAGTTCTTC.

Here the CDR3 DNA reads TGCAGCGTTGGCCAGGGCAACTCTGGAAACACCATATATTTT. It codes for CSVGQGNSGNTIYF. The rearrangement uses TRBV29-1 and TRBJ1-3, with TRBD1 as a possible D gene (5 bases). Germline CDR1 and CDR2: SQVTM and ANQGSEA. The ends were cut back, 4 bases at V and 0 bases at J, with 10 bases in the middle. This CDR3 is built from 14 residues. The full variable domain, completed using reference TRBV29-1 and TRBJ1-3, is SAVISQKPSRDICQRGTSLTIQCQVDSQVTMMFWYRQQPGQSLTLIATANQGSEATYESGFVIDKFPISRPNLTFSTLTVSNMSPEDSSIYLCSVGQGNSGNTIYFGEGSWLTVV.

This chain links TRBV27 with TRBJ1-2, with D possibly TRBD1 on 6 matching bases. Trimming pared 5 bases from V and 4 bases from J, leaving 17 bases between. The CDR3 is 15 amino acids. CDR1 and CDR2 (germline): MNHEY, SMNVEV (reference sequence). The CDR3 spells CASSTVGQYRYGYTF. CDR3 nucleotide sequence: TGTGCCAGCAGTACCGTAGGACAGTATCGCTATGGCTACACCTTC.

The chain joins TRBV30 to TRBJ2-7, with 7 bases identical to TRBD2. Germline-derived CDR1 and CDR2 are GTSNPN and SVGIG (reference sequence). The CDR3 extends over 13 amino acids. With V trimmed by 4 bases and J by 4 bases, 7 bases remained unmatched. CDR3 region: CAWINQGGYEQYF. As DNA, the CDR3 is TGTGCCTGGATCAATCAGGGAGGGTACGAGCAGTACTTC.

The chain couples TRBV15 to TRBJ1-5; D is perhaps TRBD1 (5 bases). Trimming cost V 5 bases and J 5 bases, with 7 bases left between them. The germline gives CDR1 LNHNV, CDR2 YYDKDF (reference sequence). The length of the CDR3 is 12 residues. The CDR3 DNA follows: TGTGCCACCAGCCTCAGGGATCAGCCCCAGCATTTT. Protein: CATSLRDQPQHF.

This chain connects TRBV7-9 to TRBJ2-7; TRBD2 matches 9 bases. Germline loops: CDR1 SEHNR, CDR2 FQNEAQ (reference sequence). Unmatched junction bases numbered 8, after V lost 5 bases and J lost 6 bases. There are 14 residues in the CDR3. For the CDR3, the DNA is TGTGCCAGCAGCAAGATAGCGGGAGTCGCCGAGCAGTACTTC. Protein sequence: CASSKIAGVAEQYF.

The chain carries TRBV9 and TRBJ2-7; 10 positions match TRBD1. The V segment lost 0 bases and the J segment 3 bases; nucleotides outside the gene matches: 12. This CDR3 spans 18 amino acids. Germline V lookup: CDR1 SGDLS, CDR2 YYNGEE. CDR3 residues: CASSVGERFWDRGYEQYF. In DNA, the CDR3 is TGTGCCAGCAGCGTAGGAGAGAGGTTTTGGGACAGGGGCTACGAGCAGTACTTC.

The rearrangement joins TRBV30 to TRBJ2-4, with D hard to call. CDR3 size: 14 residues. From germline, CDR1 is GTSNPN and CDR2 SVGIG (reference sequence). The V end was cut by 3 bases, the J end by 1 base, with 10 bases between. The CDR3 region has the DNA TGTGCCTGGAGCCCCTACCTGGCCAAAAACATTCAGTACTTC. Protein sequence: CAWSPYLAKNIQYF.

The rearrangement joins TRBV5-6 to TRBJ1-6; TRBD1 aligns across 7 bases. Germline CDR1 reads SGHDT; CDR2 reads YYEEEE. The V gene end was trimmed by 2 bases and the J gene end by 7 bases; junction bases not matched to a gene: 6. This CDR3 region has 15 residues. The DNA of the CDR3 is TGTGCCAGCAGCTTAGGACAGGCAGCGAATTCACCCCTCCACTTT. As protein: CASSLGQAANSPLHF.

This clonotype was detected once. The chain is built from TRBV7-9 and TRBJ1-1; D is ambiguous. The length of the CDR3 is 12 residues. Germline V gene data show CDR1 as SEHNR and CDR2 as FQNEAQ (reference sequence). Trimming left V 2 bases short and J 3 bases short, with 4 bases between. The CDR3 spells CASSLQDTEAFF. As DNA, the CDR3 is TGTGCCAGCAGCTTACAGGACACTGAAGCTTTCTTT.

The rearrangement joins TRBV20-1 to TRBJ2-4, with a tentative D call TRBD1 (5 bases). Germline CDR1 is DFQATT and CDR2 is SNEGSKA (reference sequence). The CDR3 is 13 amino acids. V was clipped by 6 bases and J by 5 bases, with 14 bases between them. CDR3 nucleotide sequence: TGCAGTGCCTCAGGGCCGGGTCAAAACATTCAGTACTTC. This gives the protein CSASGPGQNIQYF.

V is TRBV24-1 and J is TRBJ1-2; tentative D call: TRBD1 (5 bases). Deletions cut 4 bases from V and 6 bases from J, with 14 bases between. The CDR3 sequence is 14 residues long. Germline V CDR1 and CDR2: KGHDR, SFDVKD. The DNA for the CDR3 is TGTGCCACCAGTGAGGGGGGAAAACGGCATGGCTACACCTTC. Translating it yields CATSEGGKRHGYTF.

The rearrangement links TRBV13 to TRBJ2-3; no clear D. Germline loops: CDR1 PRHDT, CDR2 FYEKMQ (reference sequence). The CDR3 consists of 15 residues. With 5 bases removed from V and 4 bases from J, the gap between germline ends came to 16 bases. This CDR3 reads CASSPRKGIADTQYF. The CDR3, as DNA: TGTGCCAGCAGCCCGAGAAAGGGTATTGCAGATACGCAGTATTTT.

The chain couples TRBV7-3 to TRBJ2-2; D is unresolved. The V gene's germline CDR1 is SGHTA and CDR2 FQGTGA. The ends were cut back, 5 bases at V and 2 bases at J, with 6 bases in the middle. The CDR3 has 13 residues. CDR3 DNA: TGTGCCAGCAGCCTGAAAAACACCGGGGAGCTGTTTTTT. This codes for CASSLKNTGELFF.

The chain combines TRBV18 with TRBJ2-7; D might be TRBD2 (6 bases). V shed 5 bases and J shed 6 bases, with 14 bases lying between them. This CDR3 region has 13 residues. Germline CDR1 KGHSH, CDR2 LQKENI. The CDR3: CASSKLGRTEQYF. CDR3 nucleotides: TGTGCCAGCTCAAAGTTGGGGAGGACCGAGCAGTACTTC.

The V gene is TRBV20-1, the J gene TRBJ2-1; possibly TRBD1 or TRBD2 for D (6 bases each). This CDR3 comprises 13 residues. Per the germline V gene, CDR1 is DFQATT and CDR2 is SNEGSKA (reference sequence). Trimming shortened V by 5 bases and J by 11 bases, and 19 bases separated the two germline ends. The CDR3, as DNA: TGCAGTGCTTCCCTATCAGGGGCGGGGCAGCAGTTCTTC. Translating gives CSASLSGAGQQFF.

V gene TRBV27 combines with J gene TRBJ1-5; 10 bases align to TRBD1. CDR1 and CDR2 (germline): MNHEY, SMNVEV (reference sequence). This CDR3 spans 15 amino acids. With V trimmed by 7 bases and J by 2 bases, 5 bases remained unmatched. CDR3 residues: CASISGQGGNQPQHF. CDR3 sequence (DNA): TGTGCCAGCATATCAGGACAGGGGGGCAATCAGCCCCAGCATTTT.

This chain connects TRBV30 to TRBJ2-5; D remains unclear. V dropped 1 base and J dropped 0 bases, with 6 bases sitting between them. CDR3 length equals 13 residues. CDR1 is GTSNPN, CDR2 SVGIG, per germline (reference sequence). This CDR3 is CAWSAVDQETQYF. The DNA for the CDR3 is TGTGCCTGGAGTGCCGTAGACCAAGAGACCCAGTACTTC. The full variable domain, in which reference TRBV30 and TRBJ2-5 provide the parts outside the CDR3, is SQTIHQWPATLVQPVGSPLSLECTVEGTSNPNLYWYRQAAGRGLQLLFYSVGIGQISSEVPQNLSASRPQDRQFILSSKKLLLSDSGFYLCAWSAVDQETQYFGPGTRLLVL.

This sequence joins TRBV11-2 and TRBJ2-7; D remains unclear. Trimming stripped 4 bases from V and 7 bases from J, with 17 bases between. This CDR3 comprises 14 residues. Looked up from germline, CDR1 is SGHAT and CDR2 is FQNNGV. The CDR3 loop reads CASSWTTRVGEQYF. For the CDR3, the DNA is TGTGCCAGCAGCTGGACCACCCGAGTGGGGGAGCAGTACTTC.

The table lists this clonotype with a count of one. The genes are TRBV6-1 and TRBJ1-3; the D is unclear. From germline, CDR1 is MNHNS and CDR2 SASEGT. This CDR3 is built from 15 residues. V lost 1 base to trimming and J lost 4 bases, with 11 bases between them. For the CDR3, the DNA is TGTGCCAGCAGTGAAGACAGAAGGTTAGGAAACACCATATATTTT. This translates into CASSEDRRLGNTIYF.